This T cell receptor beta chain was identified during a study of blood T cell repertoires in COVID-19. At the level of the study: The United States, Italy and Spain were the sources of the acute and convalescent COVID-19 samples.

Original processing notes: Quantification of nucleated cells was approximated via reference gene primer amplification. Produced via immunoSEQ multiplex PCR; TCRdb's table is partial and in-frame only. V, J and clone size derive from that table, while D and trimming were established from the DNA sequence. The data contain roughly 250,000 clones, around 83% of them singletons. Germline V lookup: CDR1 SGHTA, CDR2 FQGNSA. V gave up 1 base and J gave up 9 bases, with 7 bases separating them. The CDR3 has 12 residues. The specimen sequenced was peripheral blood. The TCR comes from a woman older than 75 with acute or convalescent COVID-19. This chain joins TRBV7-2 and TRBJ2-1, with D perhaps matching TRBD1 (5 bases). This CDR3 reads CASSLGGGEQFF. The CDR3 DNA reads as TGTGCCAGCAGCTTAGGGGGCGGTGAGCAGTTCTTC.